This T cell receptor (beta chain) was identified in a study of blood T cell repertoires in COVID-19. In the study overall: Samples of COVID-19 (acute and convalescent) were obtained from the United States, Italy and Spain. Nucleic acid was either cDNA or gDNA, and it came from T cells, B-cell-depleted T cells, or PBMCs.

This clone has just a few counts. V gave up 5 bases and J gave up 0 bases; unmatched junction bases: 4. Germline CDR1 and CDR2: LNHDA and SQIVND (reference sequence). The CDR3 length is 15 residues. Per the original data handling: Nucleated cell counts were estimated from reference gene primer amplification. Here immunoSEQ multiplex PCR was the method, and the copy in TCRdb shows in-frame clones only, minus some. V and J calls and clone size follow that table, whereas D and trimming were derived from the DNA. In the table there are roughly 120,000 clones, approximately 83% of which are singletons. The chain joins TRBV19 to TRBJ2-7, with 10 nucleotides matching TRBD1. Specimen: peripheral blood. This TCR derives from a woman in her sixties or seventies with acute or convalescent COVID-19. The CDR3 loop is CASSDRDRGSYEQYF. The CDR3 bases are TGTGCCAGTAGTGACCGGGACAGGGGCTCCTACGAGCAGTACTTC. Full variable domain (rest looked up from reference TRBV19 and TRBJ2-7): DGGITQSPKYLFRKEGQNVTLSCEQNLNHDAMYWYRQDPGQGLRLIYYSQIVNDFQKGDIAEGYSVSREKKESFPLTVTSAQKNPTAFYLCASSDRDRGSYEQYFGPGTRLTVT.